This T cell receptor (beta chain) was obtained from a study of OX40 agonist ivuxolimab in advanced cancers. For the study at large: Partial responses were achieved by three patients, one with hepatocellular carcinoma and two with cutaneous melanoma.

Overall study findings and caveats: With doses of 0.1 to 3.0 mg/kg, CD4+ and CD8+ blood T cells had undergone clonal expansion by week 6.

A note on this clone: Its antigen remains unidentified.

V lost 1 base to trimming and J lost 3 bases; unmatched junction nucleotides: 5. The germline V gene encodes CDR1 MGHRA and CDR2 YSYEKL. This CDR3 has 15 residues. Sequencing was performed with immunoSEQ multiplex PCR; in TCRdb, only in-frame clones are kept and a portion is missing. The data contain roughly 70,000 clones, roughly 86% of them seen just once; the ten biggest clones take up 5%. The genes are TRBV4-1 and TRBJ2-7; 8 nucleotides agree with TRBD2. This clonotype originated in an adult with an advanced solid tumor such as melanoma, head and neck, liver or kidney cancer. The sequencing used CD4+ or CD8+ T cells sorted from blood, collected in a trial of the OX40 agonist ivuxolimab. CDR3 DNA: TGCGCCAGCAGCCAAGTGGACCGGGAGGGCTACGAGCAGTACTTC. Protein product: CASSQVDREGYEQYF.